This TCR beta chain was captured in a study of Graves' ophthalmopathy and Graves' hyperthyroidism. Unmatched junction bases numbered 6, after V lost 3 bases and J lost 2 bases. The CDR3 is 17 amino acids. Looked up from germline, CDR1 is SNHLY and CDR2 is FYNNEI. This clonotype was counted ten times or more. RNA transcripts were the source from which TCR beta CDR3 regions were amplified. Amplification began with first-round RT-PCR using HTBI primers, then second-round multiplex PCR was performed. Using its own MiXCR run on the multiplex PCR reads, TCRdb lists one record per CDR3 protein. The data hold 340,000 or so distinct CDR3 sequences, with 15% to 20% observed a single time.

This TCR derives from an adult man with Graves' ophthalmopathy. Sequencing input: peripheral blood. The chain has TRBV2 and TRBJ2-7; 14 bases align to TRBD2. CDR3 residues: CASSDPTGLAGAYEQYF. CDR3 bases: TGTGCCAGCAGTGACCCTACGGGACTAGCGGGGGCCTACGAGCAGTACTTC.